This TCR beta chain stems from a study of T cells in Graves' hyperthyroidism and ophthalmopathy. On the study more broadly: Peripheral blood samples were taken at initial diagnosis, prior to any treatment.

Whole-study findings and limits: Before onset, by a median of approximately 5.9 months, the model predicted ophthalmopathy. Blood also held most thyroid clonotypes expanded beyond 0.001.

What was amplified from RNA transcripts were TCR beta CDR3 regions. The HTBI primer set was used in a first-round RT-PCR of the TCR CDR3. TCRdb fed the multiplex PCR reads into MiXCR, producing one record per CDR3 protein. This table has approximately 740,000 distinct CDR3 sequences, 11% to 15% appearing once. This clonotype was observed at least ten times. The antigen is unknown. Researchers barred patients who had uncontrolled infection, other autoimmune disease, pregnancy or lactation. This sequence originates from a woman aged 18 to 35 with Graves' hyperthyroidism. Sequencing was performed on blood.

CDR3 sequence reads: CSARGSNRQNTEAFF. As DNA, the CDR3 is TGCAGTGCTAGAGGGTCGAACAGGCAGAACACTGAAGCTTTCTTT. V is TRBV20-1 and J is TRBJ1-1, with TRBD1 as a possible D gene (5 bases). V gave up 1 base and J gave up 1 base, with 13 bases separating them. CDR3 length: 15 residues. Germline assignment: CDR1 DFQATT and CDR2 SNEGSKA (reference sequence).